Listed below are T cell receptor beta chains from one sample, sequenced in a study of blood T cells in healthy people across ages. From the 5' RACE reads, TCRdb called clonotypes with MiXCR, one entry per CDR3 protein. This sample has about 930,000 distinct CDR3 sequences; about 29% occur once, and the top ten carry 10%. The same data also went into a second study, on T cells of mothers and their children.

Sequencing input: blood. Receptors were obtained from a woman in her 40s in good health. Both conserved end residues are part of each CDR3. Fields, in order: D gene, V gene, J gene, clone size, CDR3 DNA, CDR3 protein. A D gene is named only where the DNA matches it firmly. The size field is filled for only some rows; it gives once, few, many or a size class.

-	TRBV12-3/TRBV12-4	TRBJ2-3	few	TGTGCCAGCAGGGTGACAGGGACTACAGATACGCAGTATTTT	CASRVTGTTDTQYF
-	TRBV6-5	TRBJ2-1	many	TGTGCCAGCAGTTACTCGGGTGCCATATACAATGAGCAGTTCTTC	CASSYSGAIYNEQFF
-	TRBV20-1	TRBJ2-3	few	TGCAGTGCTCCCCCGAGAGATACGCAGTATTTT	CSAPPRDTQYF
-	TRBV12-3/TRBV12-4	TRBJ1-5	-	TGTGCCAGCAGCCTGTGGGCAGATAGCAATCAGCCCCAGCATTTT	CASSLWADSNQPQHF
-	TRBV14	TRBJ2-7	-	TGTGCCAGCAGCCCCTTCATGGCAGAGACCTACGAGCAGTACTTC	CASSPFMAETYEQYF
TRBD2	TRBV7-8	TRBJ2-2	few	TGTGCCAGCAGCTTAGGAGGGGGACTAGCGGGTAACACCGGGGAGCTGTTTTTT	CASSLGGGLAGNTGELFF
-	TRBV21-1	TRBJ2-5	-	TGTGCCAGCAGCAAAGTTGGGCCAGAAGAGACCCAGTACTTC	CASSKVGPEETQYF
-	TRBV21-1	TRBJ2-7	-	TGTGCCAGCAGCGGACAGGAGACTGCTCACTCCTACGAGCAGTACTTC	CASSGQETAHSYEQYF
-	TRBV7-9	TRBJ1-5	-	TGTGCCAGCAGCTTAGAGGGAGGTGGGCAGCCCCAGCATTTT	CASSLEGGGQPQHF
-	TRBV6-6	TRBJ2-1	-	TGTGCCAGCAGTTACTCGGTTGGATCCCACAATGAGCAGTTCTTC	CASSYSVGSHNEQFF
TRBD2	TRBV7-6	TRBJ2-2	few	TGTGCCAGCAGCCCAACTAGCGGTGCCGGGGAGCTGTTTTTT	CASSPTSGAGELFF
-	TRBV20-1	TRBJ1-5	few	TGCAGTGCTCGCCAAGGGATGAGCAATCAGCCCCAGCATTTT	CSARQGMSNQPQHF
-	TRBV12-3/TRBV12-4	TRBJ2-3	many	TGTGCCAGCAGTTTGGGGGGGGGCTCTTTGACGCAGTATTTT	CASSLGGGSLTQYF
TRBD1	TRBV27	TRBJ2-7	many	TGTGCCAGCAGTTTAGGAGGACAGGGGGGCGGCGAGCAGTACTTC	CASSLGGQGGGEQYF
TRBD1	TRBV20-1	TRBJ1-1	-	TGCAGTGCTAGAGAAGGGACAGTCGGGACTGAAGCTTTCTTT	CSAREGTVGTEAFF
-	TRBV2	TRBJ2-2	few	TGTGCCAGCAGTCGGGACATATCGAACACCGGGGAGCTGTTTTTT	CASSRDISNTGELFF
TRBD1	TRBV7-6	TRBJ1-1	few	TGTGCCAGCAGCGGACAGGGGGGTACGACTGAAGCTTTCTTT	CASSGQGGTTEAFF
-	TRBV6-6	TRBJ2-5	few	TGTGCCAGCAGTATCAACAGCGGCCAGACCCAGTACTTC	CASSINSGQTQYF
-	TRBV7-2	TRBJ1-5	-	TGTGCCAGCAGCTTAGAGACGGGCAGCAATCAGCCCCAGCATTTT	CASSLETGSNQPQHF
-	TRBV6-2/TRBV6-3	TRBJ2-1	few	TGTGCCAGCAGGTGGGGGCTCCGGGAGCAGTTCTTC	CASRWGLREQFF
-	TRBV20-1	TRBJ1-5	-	TGCAGTGCTGGTCGACAGAACAATCAGCCCCAGCATTTT	CSAGRQNNQPQHF
-	TRBV2	TRBJ1-6	-	TGTGCCAGCAGTGAACAGAGATCCCAGGATTCACCCCTCCACTTT	CASSEQRSQDSPLHF
TRBD2	TRBV7-3	TRBJ2-1	-	TGTGCCAGCAGAAAAGCGGGAGGTGGTGAGCAGTTCTTC	CASRKAGGGEQFF
-	TRBV5-1	TRBJ2-1	few	TGCGCCAGCAGCTCCGGACAGAAAGTCGATGAGCAGTTCTTC	CASSSGQKVDEQFF
TRBD1	TRBV5-1	TRBJ1-5	-	TGCGCCAGCAGCTTGGAGTCAGGGGGAGGACAGCCCCAGCATTTT	CASSLESGGGQPQHF
-	TRBV15	TRBJ1-2	few	TGTGCCACCAGCAGAGATCAGGGGCAGGTGACTAACTATGGCTACACCTTC	CATSRDQGQVTNYGYTF
TRBD1	TRBV18	TRBJ1-6	-	TGTGTCAGCTCACCTGGACAGGGGGATGATTCACCCCTCCACTTT	CVSSPGQGDDSPLHF
TRBD1	TRBV29-1	TRBJ1-2	many	TGCAGCGCCAACGGACAGGGAGGGGGATATGGCTACACCTTC	CSANGQGGGYGYTF
-	TRBV12-3/TRBV12-4	TRBJ2-5	few	TGTGCCAGCACCTTAGGACTTGGGAGCGGTGCGGGGCAGTACTTC	CASTLGLGSGAGQYF
-	TRBV6-2/TRBV6-3	TRBJ1-1	-	TGTGCCAGCCGCAACACCCTGAACACTGAAGCTTTCTTT	CASRNTLNTEAFF
-	TRBV7-2	TRBJ1-1	-	TGTGCCAGCAGCTTAGTTAGTTCGCGGGGGGCCGGCACTGAAGCTTTCTTT	CASSLVSSRGAGTEAFF
TRBD1	TRBV28	TRBJ2-3	-	TGTGCCAGCAGTTCCGGAAGGACAGGGGTCACAAATACGCAGTATTTT	CASSSGRTGVTNTQYF
-	TRBV6-4	TRBJ2-5	-	TGTGCCAGCAACCAGGGACACCCGTATAATATGACCCAGTACTTC	CASNQGHPYNMTQYF
TRBD1	TRBV16	TRBJ2-1	-	TGTGCCAGCAGCCAATCTAGGGGGCTCGGAGAGACCCAGTTCTTC	CASSQSRGLGETQFF
-	TRBV12-3/TRBV12-4	TRBJ2-7	few	TGTGCCAGCAGTGTCCGAAGCTCAGGGCCCTACGAGCAGTACTTC	CASSVRSSGPYEQYF
-	TRBV5-1	TRBJ1-2	many	TGCGCCAGCAGCTTGTCCTCGGCAGGGAACTATGGCTACACCTTC	CASSLSSAGNYGYTF
-	TRBV7-6	TRBJ2-1	many	TGTGCCAGCAGCTTCTCGGGGGTAGCGCAGTTCTTC	CASSFSGVAQFF
-	TRBV12-3/TRBV12-4	TRBJ1-1	-	TGTGCCAGCAGTTGGGGGGCCACTGAAGCTTTCTTT	CASSWGATEAFF
-	TRBV5-1	TRBJ2-3	few	TGCGCCAGCAGCTTGGCCCTAACCTTCAGCACAGATACGCAGTATTTT	CASSLALTFSTDTQYF
TRBD1	TRBV5-1	TRBJ1-2	few	TGCGCCAGCAGCACACGAGGACAGGGGGCTAACTATGGCTACACCTTC	CASSTRGQGANYGYTF
TRBD1	TRBV2	TRBJ2-7	few	TGTGCCAGCAGCTGGACAGGGTCGTTCAACGAGCAGTACTTC	CASSWTGSFNEQYF
-	TRBV7-3	TRBJ2-5	many	TGTGCCAGCAGCATAGGGACTTCACAAGAGACCCAGTACTTC	CASSIGTSQETQYF